This T cell receptor beta chain was profiled in a study of vaccination effects on CD4 cells after COVID-19. Study conclusions and caveats: Clones from infection and from vaccination both contracted markedly late after vaccination.

A word on this clone: Its antigen is as yet unknown.

Before sequencing took place, the ViraFEST assay used viral peptide pools to expand antigen-specific CD4+ T cells. Subsequent to less than eleven days of culture, CD4+ T cells were isolated. Participants each got two BNT162b2 or mRNA-1273 vaccine doses. In culture with about 9.7 IU/ml IL-2 and around 10 ug/ml peptides, PBMC were grown at fewer than 2.5 million per well. Libraries were prepared by immunoSEQ multiplex PCR; TCRdb keeps only in-frame clonotypes and omits some of them. The data hold around 69,000 clones, with 74% observed a single time. After removal of 6 bases from V and 7 bases from J, the junction contained 9 bases not matched to a gene. CDR1 MDHEN and CDR2 SYDVKM come from the germline V gene. The CDR3 length is 14 residues.

This TCR derives from a human donor who received a COVID-19 vaccine. V usage is TRBV28 and J usage is TRBJ2-4; the match to TRBD1 covers 7 bases. Sequencing was performed on CD4+ T cells from PBMCs cultured with HCoV-229E spike peptides, taken after COVID-19 vaccination. The CDR3 sequence: CASSVYRDSNIQYF. CDR3 sequence (DNA): TGTGCCAGCAGCGTATACCGGGACAGCAACATTCAGTACTTC.